The rows below give T cell receptor beta chains drawn from one sample of a study of control samples from healthy donors and cancer patients. Using immunoSEQ multiplex PCR, the repertoire was profiled, and TCRdb retains in-frame clones only, with some absent. The table has 100,000 to 120,000 clones, 85% to 90% seen once. Sequencing was performed on PBMCs. These receptors were taken from a woman aged 60-75 years with lung cancer. Both conserved end residues are part of each CDR3. The order of the fields is D gene, clone size, V gene, CDR3 length, J gene, CDR3 DNA, CDR3 protein. The D gene is left open where the match is weak. Some rows mark clone size as missing; the rest say once, few, many or name a class of expanded clone.

D gene: -; clone size: -; V gene: TRBV6-5; CDR3 length: 13; J gene: TRBJ2-5; CDR3 DNA: TGTGCCAGCAGCCCGGACACCAAAAAGACCCAGTACTTC; CDR3 protein: CASSPDTKKTQYF
D gene: TRBD2; clone size: -; V gene: TRBV19; CDR3 length: 15; J gene: TRBJ2-2; CDR3 DNA: TGTGCCAGTAGTAGTAGCGGGGGCAGAACCGGGGAGCTGTTTTTT; CDR3 protein: CASSSSGGRTGELFF
D gene: -; clone size: -; V gene: TRBV5-1; CDR3 length: 15; J gene: TRBJ2-5; CDR3 DNA: TGCGCCAGCAGCATCCGAGGTGGCGACCAAGAGACCCAGTACTTC; CDR3 protein: CASSIRGGDQETQYF
D gene: -; clone size: -; V gene: TRBV7-3; CDR3 length: 13; J gene: TRBJ2-3; CDR3 DNA: TGTGCCAGCAGCTTATCGGGGCCAGATACGCAGTATTTT; CDR3 protein: CASSLSGPDTQYF
D gene: -; clone size: -; V gene: TRBV3-1/TRBV3-2; CDR3 length: 15; J gene: TRBJ1-4; CDR3 DNA: TGTGCCAGCAGCCTGGCCGAATCCCTCAATGAAAAACTGTTTTTT; CDR3 protein: CASSLAESLNEKLFF
D gene: TRBD1; clone size: -; V gene: TRBV20-1; CDR3 length: 17; J gene: TRBJ2-3; CDR3 DNA: TGCAGTGCTAGTGAACGGAGGACAGGCGTTAGCACAGATACGCAGTATTTT; CDR3 protein: CSASERRTGVSTDTQYF
D gene: -; clone size: few; V gene: TRBV29-1; CDR3 length: 13; J gene: TRBJ2-2; CDR3 DNA: TGCAGCGTTGGATTTGCAGGTACCGGGGAGCTGTTTTTT; CDR3 protein: CSVGFAGTGELFF
D gene: -; clone size: once; V gene: TRBV5-4; CDR3 length: 14; J gene: TRBJ1-1; CDR3 DNA: TGTGCCAGCAGCCCGGACAGTGGGAGGACTGAAGCTTTCTTT; CDR3 protein: CASSPDSGRTEAFF
D gene: TRBD1; clone size: -; V gene: TRBV3-1/TRBV3-2; CDR3 length: 17; J gene: TRBJ1-4; CDR3 DNA: TGTGCCAGCAGCCAGGGAATCGGGACAGGGCGGTATGAAAAACTGTTTTTT; CDR3 protein: CASSQGIGTGRYEKLFF
D gene: TRBD1; clone size: few; V gene: TRBV30; CDR3 length: 13; J gene: TRBJ1-3; CDR3 DNA: TGTGCCAGACAGGGGGAGGCTGGAAACACCATATATTTT; CDR3 protein: CARQGEAGNTIYF
D gene: TRBD2; clone size: -; V gene: TRBV4-2; CDR3 length: 15; J gene: TRBJ2-1; CDR3 DNA: TGTGCCAGCAGCCACGGTTCGGGGGGGCTAAATGAGCAGTTCTTC; CDR3 protein: CASSHGSGGLNEQFF
D gene: -; clone size: -; V gene: TRBV30; CDR3 length: 15; J gene: TRBJ1-2; CDR3 DNA: TGTGCCTGGAGTGTATCCCCAGGGATGGGCTATGGCTACACCTTC; CDR3 protein: CAWSVSPGMGYGYTF
D gene: -; clone size: -; V gene: TRBV5-1; CDR3 length: 16; J gene: TRBJ2-4; CDR3 DNA: TGCGCCAGCAGCCTAAGACCGGGTGAGGGCAAAAACATTCAGTACTTC; CDR3 protein: CASSLRPGEGKNIQYF
D gene: TRBD1; clone size: -; V gene: TRBV7-9; CDR3 length: 18; J gene: TRBJ1-4; CDR3 DNA: TGTGCCAGCAGCTTAGCCTCCGGGACAGGGGGAACTAATGAAAAACTGTTTTTT; CDR3 protein: CASSLASGTGGTNEKLFF
D gene: TRBD2; clone size: few; V gene: TRBV14; CDR3 length: 19; J gene: TRBJ2-1; CDR3 DNA: TGTGCCAGCAGCCTAGGACTAGCGGGAGGGCTATACCCTTACAATGAGCAGTTCTTC; CDR3 protein: CASSLGLAGGLYPYNEQFF
D gene: -; clone size: -; V gene: TRBV24-1; CDR3 length: 15; J gene: TRBJ2-6; CDR3 DNA: TGTGCCACCACATATACAGGTTCTGGGGCCAACGTCCTGACTTTC; CDR3 protein: CATTYTGSGANVLTF
D gene: -; clone size: -; V gene: TRBV5-1; CDR3 length: 18; J gene: TRBJ2-6; CDR3 DNA: TGCGCCAGCAGCTTAGGGTACTCTCTCTTCTCTGGGGCCAACGTCCTGACTTTC; CDR3 protein: CASSLGYSLFSGANVLTF
D gene: -; clone size: -; V gene: TRBV30; CDR3 length: 14; J gene: TRBJ2-6; CDR3 DNA: TGTGCCTGTAATGGTGGCTCTGGGGCCAACGTCCTGACTTTC; CDR3 protein: CACNGGSGANVLTF
D gene: -; clone size: -; V gene: TRBV7-9; CDR3 length: 17; J gene: TRBJ1-4; CDR3 DNA: TGTGCCAGCAGCCCCACTGGGGGGGCTGCAACTAATGAAAAACTGTTTTTT; CDR3 protein: CASSPTGGAATNEKLFF
D gene: -; clone size: -; V gene: TRBV3-1/TRBV3-2; CDR3 length: 13; J gene: TRBJ1-1; CDR3 DNA: TGTGCCAGCAGCCAGGGGACTTACCCTGAAGCTTTCTTT; CDR3 protein: CASSQGTYPEAFF
D gene: TRBD1; clone size: -; V gene: TRBV29-1; CDR3 length: 13; J gene: TRBJ2-7; CDR3 DNA: TGCAGCGTTGAAGATCAGACAGGGCACGAGCAGTACTTC; CDR3 protein: CSVEDQTGHEQYF
D gene: -; clone size: once; V gene: TRBV3-1/TRBV3-2; CDR3 length: 14; J gene: TRBJ1-2; CDR3 DNA: TGTGCCAGCAGCCAAGCGGTGAGAGACTATGGCTACACCTTC; CDR3 protein: CASSQAVRDYGYTF
D gene: -; clone size: -; V gene: TRBV30; CDR3 length: 11; J gene: TRBJ2-5; CDR3 DNA: TGTGCCTGGAGCCCGCAAGAGACCCAGTACTTC; CDR3 protein: CAWSPQETQYF
D gene: -; clone size: -; V gene: TRBV30; CDR3 length: 16; J gene: TRBJ1-4; CDR3 DNA: TGTGCCTGGAGTACATCCGAAGGAGCAACTAATGAAAAACTGTTTTTT; CDR3 protein: CAWSTSEGATNEKLFF
D gene: TRBD1; clone size: -; V gene: TRBV15; CDR3 length: 15; J gene: TRBJ1-2; CDR3 DNA: TGTGCCACCAGCAGGGGTACAGGGGGGAACTATGGCTACACCTTC; CDR3 protein: CATSRGTGGNYGYTF
D gene: TRBD2; clone size: -; V gene: TRBV7-2; CDR3 length: 16; J gene: TRBJ2-2; CDR3 DNA: TGTGCCAGCAGCTTAGCCCCTAGCGGGGTGGACGGGGAGCTGTTTTTT; CDR3 protein: CASSLAPSGVDGELFF
D gene: -; clone size: -; V gene: TRBV19; CDR3 length: 14; J gene: TRBJ1-2; CDR3 DNA: TGTGCCAGTAGTAGTGCCGCGAACCTAGGGGGCTACACCTTC; CDR3 protein: CASSSAANLGGYTF
D gene: TRBD2; clone size: -; V gene: TRBV3-1/TRBV3-2; CDR3 length: 13; J gene: TRBJ2-5; CDR3 DNA: TGTGCCAGCAGCCAGGGGGAGGGAGAGACCCAGTACTTC; CDR3 protein: CASSQGEGETQYF
D gene: -; clone size: -; V gene: TRBV30; CDR3 length: 15; J gene: TRBJ1-2; CDR3 DNA: TGTGCCTGGACCCCTGGACTCATCGGTAACTATGGCTACACCTTC; CDR3 protein: CAWTPGLIGNYGYTF
D gene: -; clone size: -; V gene: TRBV7-7; CDR3 length: 17; J gene: TRBJ2-5; CDR3 DNA: TGTGCTAGCAGCTCCTCAAGCTCATCAGGGGGGCTGGAGACCCAGTACTTC; CDR3 protein: CASSSSSSSGGLETQYF
D gene: TRBD2; clone size: once; V gene: TRBV19; CDR3 length: 18; J gene: TRBJ2-3; CDR3 DNA: TGTGCCAGTAGCCGCACTAGCGGGAGGGCCAGCGGCACAGATACGCAGTATTTT; CDR3 protein: CASSRTSGRASGTDTQYF
D gene: -; clone size: -; V gene: TRBV19; CDR3 length: 14; J gene: TRBJ1-5; CDR3 DNA: TGTGCCAGTAGTAGACAGGATGCTAATCAGCCCCAGCATTTT; CDR3 protein: CASSRQDANQPQHF
D gene: -; clone size: once; V gene: TRBV4-2; CDR3 length: 15; J gene: TRBJ2-3; CDR3 DNA: TGTGCCAGCAGCCAAGATCTGCAGGAAACAGATACGCAGTATTTT; CDR3 protein: CASSQDLQETDTQYF
D gene: TRBD2; clone size: -; V gene: TRBV18; CDR3 length: 14; J gene: TRBJ2-1; CDR3 DNA: TGTGCCAGCTCGCCTAGCGGGAATTACAATGAGCAGTTCTTC; CDR3 protein: CASSPSGNYNEQFF
D gene: TRBD1; clone size: -; V gene: TRBV7-7; CDR3 length: 15; J gene: TRBJ1-4; CDR3 DNA: TGTGCTAGCAGCCCCGGGACAGGCCATAATGAAAAACTGTTTTTT; CDR3 protein: CASSPGTGHNEKLFF
D gene: TRBD1; clone size: -; V gene: TRBV18; CDR3 length: 18; J gene: TRBJ1-1; CDR3 DNA: TGTGCCAGCTCACCACTCCGGGACAGGGCTCCAGGGGACACTGAAGCTTTCTTT; CDR3 protein: CASSPLRDRAPGDTEAFF
D gene: -; clone size: -; V gene: TRBV19; CDR3 length: 14; J gene: TRBJ2-5; CDR3 DNA: TGTGCCAGTGGTTCGGGACATTCACAAGAGACCCAGTACTTC; CDR3 protein: CASGSGHSQETQYF
D gene: -; clone size: -; V gene: TRBV4-1; CDR3 length: 14; J gene: TRBJ1-3; CDR3 DNA: TGCGCCAGCAGCTCAGAGTATCGTGGAAACACCATATATTTT; CDR3 protein: CASSSEYRGNTIYF
D gene: -; clone size: few; V gene: TRBV5-1; CDR3 length: 17; J gene: TRBJ2-6; CDR3 DNA: TGCGCCAGCAGCTCGGGTTACCAGGGGTCTGGGGCCAACGTCCTGACTTTC; CDR3 protein: CASSSGYQGSGANVLTF
D gene: -; clone size: -; V gene: TRBV23-1; CDR3 length: 14; J gene: TRBJ2-7; CDR3 DNA: TGCGCCAGCAGTCAAGGGGTGATCTCCTACGAGCAGTACTTC; CDR3 protein: CASSQGVISYEQYF
D gene: TRBD1; clone size: -; V gene: TRBV19; CDR3 length: 16; J gene: TRBJ2-2; CDR3 DNA: TGTGCCAGTAGGATGACAGGGGGCCGTTTCACCGGGGAGCTGTTTTTT; CDR3 protein: CASRMTGGRFTGELFF
D gene: -; clone size: -; V gene: TRBV18; CDR3 length: 13; J gene: TRBJ1-1; CDR3 DNA: TGTGCCAGCTCACCCGATCAGCACACTGAAGCTTTCTTT; CDR3 protein: CASSPDQHTEAFF
D gene: -; clone size: -; V gene: TRBV28; CDR3 length: 12; J gene: TRBJ1-1; CDR3 DNA: TGTGCCAGCAGTTTATCGGAGGTTGAAGCTTTCTTT; CDR3 protein: CASSLSEVEAFF
D gene: TRBD2; clone size: -; V gene: TRBV10-3; CDR3 length: 14; J gene: TRBJ2-1; CDR3 DNA: TGTGCCACCAGGATGAGCGGGGGGGACAATGAGCAGTTCTTC; CDR3 protein: CATRMSGGDNEQFF
D gene: -; clone size: once; V gene: TRBV24-1; CDR3 length: 14; J gene: TRBJ1-5; CDR3 DNA: TGTGCCACCAGTGATTTGGTAAGGGATCAGCCCCAGCATTTT; CDR3 protein: CATSDLVRDQPQHF
D gene: TRBD1; clone size: -; V gene: TRBV6-5; CDR3 length: 12; J gene: TRBJ1-1; CDR3 DNA: TGTGCCAGCAGCCTGACAGGGACTGAAGCTTTCTTT; CDR3 protein: CASSLTGTEAFF
D gene: -; clone size: -; V gene: TRBV6-5; CDR3 length: 13; J gene: TRBJ2-7; CDR3 DNA: TGTGCCGTCGGGGATGTATTCCCCTACGAGCAGTACTTC; CDR3 protein: CAVGDVFPYEQYF
D gene: TRBD2; clone size: -; V gene: TRBV3-1/TRBV3-2; CDR3 length: 15; J gene: TRBJ2-1; CDR3 DNA: TGTGCCAGCAGCCAAGGGGCTAGCGGGCACAATGAGCAGTTCTTC; CDR3 protein: CASSQGASGHNEQFF
D gene: -; clone size: -; V gene: TRBV7-6; CDR3 length: 13; J gene: TRBJ2-7; CDR3 DNA: TGTGCCAGCAGCTCCGGGACCTTCTACGAGCAGTACTTC; CDR3 protein: CASSSGTFYEQYF
D gene: -; clone size: -; V gene: TRBV5-5; CDR3 length: 14; J gene: TRBJ2-5; CDR3 DNA: TGTGCCAGCAGCTCGCCGGGAGCCCAAGAGACCCAGTACTTC; CDR3 protein: CASSSPGAQETQYF
D gene: -; clone size: -; V gene: TRBV5-5; CDR3 length: 15; J gene: TRBJ2-3; CDR3 DNA: TGTGCCAGCAGCTTAGGGGGCGCGGGAACAGATACGCAGTATTTT; CDR3 protein: CASSLGGAGTDTQYF
D gene: TRBD1; clone size: -; V gene: TRBV3-1/TRBV3-2; CDR3 length: 13; J gene: TRBJ1-2; CDR3 DNA: TGTGCCAGCAGCATTACAGGGGAGGGTGGCTACACCTTC; CDR3 protein: CASSITGEGGYTF
D gene: -; clone size: -; V gene: TRBV4-3; CDR3 length: 18; J gene: TRBJ1-3; CDR3 DNA: TGCGCCAGCAGCCAAGTCTCCAGCCATCAGCGAGGGAGAAACACCATATATTTT; CDR3 protein: CASSQVSSHQRGRNTIYF
D gene: -; clone size: -; V gene: TRBV3-1/TRBV3-2; CDR3 length: 14; J gene: TRBJ1-3; CDR3 DNA: TGTGCCAGCAGCCTCTACCTCTCTGGAAACACCATATATTTT; CDR3 protein: CASSLYLSGNTIYF
D gene: -; clone size: -; V gene: TRBV27; CDR3 length: 14; J gene: TRBJ1-5; CDR3 DNA: TGTGCCAGCAGTTTAACGAGAAGCAATCAGCCCCAGCATTTT; CDR3 protein: CASSLTRSNQPQHF